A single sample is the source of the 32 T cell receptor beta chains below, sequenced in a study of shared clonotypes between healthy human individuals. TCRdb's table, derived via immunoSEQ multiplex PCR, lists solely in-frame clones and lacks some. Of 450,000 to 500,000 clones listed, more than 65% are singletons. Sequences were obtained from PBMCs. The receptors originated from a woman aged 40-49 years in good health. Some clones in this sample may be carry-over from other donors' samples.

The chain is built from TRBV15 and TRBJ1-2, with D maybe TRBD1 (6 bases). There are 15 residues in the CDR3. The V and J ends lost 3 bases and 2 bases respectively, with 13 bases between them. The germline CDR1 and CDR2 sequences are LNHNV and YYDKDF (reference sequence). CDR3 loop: CATSRLQGANYGYTF. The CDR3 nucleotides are TGTGCCACCAGCAGGTTACAGGGAGCCAACTATGGCTACACCTTC.

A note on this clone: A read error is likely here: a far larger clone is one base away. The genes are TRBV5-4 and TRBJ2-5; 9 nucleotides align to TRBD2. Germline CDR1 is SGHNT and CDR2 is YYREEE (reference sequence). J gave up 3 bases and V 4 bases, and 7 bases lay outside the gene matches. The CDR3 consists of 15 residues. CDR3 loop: CASSPGTSTKETQYF. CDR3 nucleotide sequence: TGTGCCAGCAGCCCGGGGACTAGCACAAAAGAGACCCAGTACTTC. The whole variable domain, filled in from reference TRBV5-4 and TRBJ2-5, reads ETGVTQSPTHLIKTRGQQVTLRCSSQSGHNTVSWYQQALGQGPQFIFQYYREEENGRGNFPPRFSGLQFPNYSSELNVNALELDDSALYLCASSPGTSTKETQYFGPGTRLLVL.

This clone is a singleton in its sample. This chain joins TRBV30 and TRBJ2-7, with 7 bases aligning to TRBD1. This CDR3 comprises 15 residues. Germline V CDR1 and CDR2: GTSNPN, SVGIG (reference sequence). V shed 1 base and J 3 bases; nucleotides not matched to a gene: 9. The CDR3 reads CAWSGLTGSVYEQYF. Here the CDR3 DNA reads TGTGCCTGGAGTGGGTTGACAGGGTCAGTCTACGAGCAGTACTTC.

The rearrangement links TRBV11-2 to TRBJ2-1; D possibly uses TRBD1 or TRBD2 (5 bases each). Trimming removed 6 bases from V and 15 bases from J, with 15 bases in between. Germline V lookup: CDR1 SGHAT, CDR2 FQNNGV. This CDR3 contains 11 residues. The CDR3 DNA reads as TGTGCCAGCAGATCCGGGACCGCCCGGTTCTTC. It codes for CASRSGTARFF. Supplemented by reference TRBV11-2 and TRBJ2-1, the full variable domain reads EAGVAQSPRYKIIEKRQSVAFWCNPISGHATLYWYQQILGQGPKLLIQFQNNGVVDDSQLPKDRFSAERLKGVDSTLKIQPAKLEDSAVYLCASRSGTARFFGPGTRLTVL.

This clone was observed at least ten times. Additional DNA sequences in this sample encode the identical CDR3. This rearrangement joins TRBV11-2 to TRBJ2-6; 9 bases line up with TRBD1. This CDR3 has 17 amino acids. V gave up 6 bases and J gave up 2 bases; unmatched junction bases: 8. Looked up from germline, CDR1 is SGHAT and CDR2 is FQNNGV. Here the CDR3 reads CASSVTGGKAGANVLTF. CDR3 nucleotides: TGTGCCAGCAGTGTGACAGGGGGTAAGGCTGGGGCCAACGTCCTGACTTTC.

In DNA, the CDR3 is TGCGCCAGCAGACTGGAGGGCAGAAGCTCCTACAATGAGCAGTTCTTC. Amino acids: CASRLEGRSSYNEQFF. The V call is TRBV5-1, the J call TRBJ2-1; weak D call: TRBD2 (6 bases). The CDR3 sequence is 16 residues long. The ends were cut back, 5 bases at V and 0 bases at J, with 15 bases in the middle. Germline CDR1 and CDR2: SGHRS and YFSETQ.

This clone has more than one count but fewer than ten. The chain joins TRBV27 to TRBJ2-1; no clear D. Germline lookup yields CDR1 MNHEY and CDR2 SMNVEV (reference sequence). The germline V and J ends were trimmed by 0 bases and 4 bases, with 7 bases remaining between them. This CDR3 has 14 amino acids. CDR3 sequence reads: CASSLSDLYNEQFF. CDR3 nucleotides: TGTGCCAGCAGTTTATCCGATCTGTACAATGAGCAGTTCTTC.

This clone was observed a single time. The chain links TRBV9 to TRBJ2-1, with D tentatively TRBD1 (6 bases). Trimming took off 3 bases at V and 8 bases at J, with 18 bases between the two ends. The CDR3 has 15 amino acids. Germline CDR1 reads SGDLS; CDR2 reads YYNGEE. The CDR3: CASSARDTPSDEQFF. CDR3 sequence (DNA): TGTGCCAGCAGCGCCCGGGACACCCCGTCCGATGAGCAGTTCTTC.

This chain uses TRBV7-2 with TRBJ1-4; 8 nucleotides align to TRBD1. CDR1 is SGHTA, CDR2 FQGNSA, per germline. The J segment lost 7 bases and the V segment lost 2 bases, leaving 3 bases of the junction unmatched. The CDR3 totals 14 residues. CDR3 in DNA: TGTGCCAGCAGCTTAAGACAGGGGAGTGAAAAACTGTTTTTT. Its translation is CASSLRQGSEKLFF.

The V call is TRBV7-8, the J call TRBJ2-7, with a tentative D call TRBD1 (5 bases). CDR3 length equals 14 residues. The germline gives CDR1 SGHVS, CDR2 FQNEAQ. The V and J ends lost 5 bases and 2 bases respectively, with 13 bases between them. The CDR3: CASSLTVSTYEQYF. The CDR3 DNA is TGTGCCAGCAGCCTGACAGTTTCAACCTACGAGCAGTACTTC.

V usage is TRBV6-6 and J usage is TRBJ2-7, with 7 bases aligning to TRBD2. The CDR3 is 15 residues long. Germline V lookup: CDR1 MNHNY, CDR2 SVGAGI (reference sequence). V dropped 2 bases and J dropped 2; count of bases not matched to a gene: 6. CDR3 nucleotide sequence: TGTGCCAGCAGTTACAGGCTAGCGGATACCTACGAGCAGTACTTC. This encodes CASSYRLADTYEQYF.

The CDR3 sequence is CASRGGEANEKLFF. In DNA, the CDR3 is TGTGCCAGCAGGGGGGGGGAAGCTAATGAAAAACTGTTTTTT. This sequence joins TRBV2 and TRBJ1-4, with a tentative D call TRBD1 (5 bases). Trimming took 6 bases from V and 3 from J, leaving 11 bases between them. This CDR3 is 14 amino acids long. The V gene's germline CDR1 is SNHLY and CDR2 FYNNEI.

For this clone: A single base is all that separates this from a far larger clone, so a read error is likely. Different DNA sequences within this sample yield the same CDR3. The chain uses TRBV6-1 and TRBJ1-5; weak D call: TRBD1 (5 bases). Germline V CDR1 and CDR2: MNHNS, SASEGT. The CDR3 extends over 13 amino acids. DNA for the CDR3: TGTGCCAGCAGTGAAGGTGGGCGACAGCCTCAGCATTTT. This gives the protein CASSEGGRQPQHF.

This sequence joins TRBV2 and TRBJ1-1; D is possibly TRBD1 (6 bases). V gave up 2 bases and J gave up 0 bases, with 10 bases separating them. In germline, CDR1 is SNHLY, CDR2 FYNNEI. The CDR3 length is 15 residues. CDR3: CASSELGALNTEAFF. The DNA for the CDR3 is TGTGCCAGCAGTGAATTGGGGGCCCTGAACACTGAAGCTTTCTTT.

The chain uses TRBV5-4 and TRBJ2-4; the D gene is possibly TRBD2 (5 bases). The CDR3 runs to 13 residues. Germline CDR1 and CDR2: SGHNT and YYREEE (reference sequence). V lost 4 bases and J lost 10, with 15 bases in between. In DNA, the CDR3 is TGTGCCAGCAGCGCCTCTGGGGAGAATATTCAGTACTTC. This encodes CASSASGENIQYF.

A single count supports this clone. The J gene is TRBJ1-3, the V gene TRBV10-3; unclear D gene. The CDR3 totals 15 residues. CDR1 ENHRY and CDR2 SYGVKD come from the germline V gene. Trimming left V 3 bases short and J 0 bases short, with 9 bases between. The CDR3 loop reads CAISDINHSGNTIYF. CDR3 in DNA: TGTGCCATCAGTGACATAAACCACTCTGGAAACACCATATATTTT.

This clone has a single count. CDR3 in DNA: TGTGCCAGCAGCTTACAGGGAGGCGGTGGCTACACCTTC. Residues: CASSLQGGGGYTF. The chain employs TRBV5-4 and TRBJ1-2, with TRBD1 as a possible D gene (6 bases). Germline V gene lookup returns CDR1 SGHNT and CDR2 YYREEE (reference sequence). The CDR3 runs to 13 residues. Deletions cut 2 bases from V and 7 bases from J, with 12 bases between.

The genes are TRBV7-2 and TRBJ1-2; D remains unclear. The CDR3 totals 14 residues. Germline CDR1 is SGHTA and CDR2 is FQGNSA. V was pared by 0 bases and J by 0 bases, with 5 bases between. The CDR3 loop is CASSLAQANYGYTF. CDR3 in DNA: TGTGCCAGCAGCTTAGCTCAGGCTAACTATGGCTACACCTTC.

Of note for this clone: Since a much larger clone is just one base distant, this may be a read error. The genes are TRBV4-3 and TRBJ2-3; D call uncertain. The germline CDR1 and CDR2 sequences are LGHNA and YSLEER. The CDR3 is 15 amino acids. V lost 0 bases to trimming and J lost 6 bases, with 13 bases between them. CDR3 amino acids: CASSQDGRICDTQYF. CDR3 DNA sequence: TGCGCCAGCAGCCAAGACGGGCGTATATGCGATACGCAGTATTTT.

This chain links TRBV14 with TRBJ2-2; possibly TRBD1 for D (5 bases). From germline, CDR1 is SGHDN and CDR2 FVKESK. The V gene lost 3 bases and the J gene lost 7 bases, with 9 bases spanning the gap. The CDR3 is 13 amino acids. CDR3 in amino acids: CASSHLGDGELFF. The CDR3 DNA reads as TGTGCCAGCAGCCACTTAGGGGACGGGGAGCTGTTTTTT.

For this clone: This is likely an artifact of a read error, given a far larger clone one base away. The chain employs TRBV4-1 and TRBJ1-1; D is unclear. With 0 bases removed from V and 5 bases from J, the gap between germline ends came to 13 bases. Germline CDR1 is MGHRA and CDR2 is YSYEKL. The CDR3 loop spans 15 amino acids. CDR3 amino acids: CASSQEGLRVTEAFF. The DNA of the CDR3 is TGCGCCAGCAGCCAAGAAGGGCTGAGGGTGACTGAAGCTTTCTTT.

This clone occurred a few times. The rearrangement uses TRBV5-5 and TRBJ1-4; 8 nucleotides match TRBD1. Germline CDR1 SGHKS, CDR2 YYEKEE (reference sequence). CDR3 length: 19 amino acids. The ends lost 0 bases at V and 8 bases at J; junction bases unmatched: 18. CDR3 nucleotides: TGTGCCAGCAGCTTGGGGGTCTTGACAGGGGCCCCTTCCGAGGAAAAACTGTTTTTT. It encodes CASSLGVLTGAPSEEKLFF. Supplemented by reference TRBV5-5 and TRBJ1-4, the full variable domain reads DAGVTQSPTHLIKTRGQQVTLRCSPISGHKSVSWYQQVLGQGPQFIFQYYEKEERGRGNFPDRFSARQFPNYSSELNVNALLLGDSALYLCASSLGVLTGAPSEEKLFFGSGTQLSVL.

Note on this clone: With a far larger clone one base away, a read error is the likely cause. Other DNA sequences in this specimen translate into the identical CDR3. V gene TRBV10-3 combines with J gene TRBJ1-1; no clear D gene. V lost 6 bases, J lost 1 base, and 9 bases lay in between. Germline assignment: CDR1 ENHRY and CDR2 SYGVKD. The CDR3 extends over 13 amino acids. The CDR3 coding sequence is TGTGCCATCAGCAGAGACCCGAACACTGAAGCTTTCTTT. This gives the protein CAISRDPNTEAFF.

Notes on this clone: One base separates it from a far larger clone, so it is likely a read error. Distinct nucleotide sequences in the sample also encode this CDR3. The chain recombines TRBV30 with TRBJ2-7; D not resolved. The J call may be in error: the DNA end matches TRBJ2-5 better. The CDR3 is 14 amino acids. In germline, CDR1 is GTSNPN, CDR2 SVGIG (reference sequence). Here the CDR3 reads CAWSVIGNLGTQYF. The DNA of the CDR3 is TGTGCCTGGAGCGTAATCGGCAACCTTGGGACCCAGTACTTC.

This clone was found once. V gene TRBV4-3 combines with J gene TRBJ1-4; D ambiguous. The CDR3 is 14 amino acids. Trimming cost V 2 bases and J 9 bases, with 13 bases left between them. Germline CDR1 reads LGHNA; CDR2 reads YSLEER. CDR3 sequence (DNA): TGCGCCAGCAGCCAATCGCAGGAACTCAAAAAACTGTTTTTT. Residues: CASSQSQELKKLFF.

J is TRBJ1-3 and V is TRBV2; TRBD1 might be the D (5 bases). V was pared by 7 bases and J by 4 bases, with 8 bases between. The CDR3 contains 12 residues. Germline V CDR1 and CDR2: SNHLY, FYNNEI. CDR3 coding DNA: TGTGCCAGCAATCGACAGGGAAACACCATATATTTT. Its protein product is CASNRQGNTIYF. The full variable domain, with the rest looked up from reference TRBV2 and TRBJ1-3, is EPEVTQTPSHQVTQMGQEVILRCVPISNHLYFYWYRQILGQKVEFLVSFYNNEISEKSEIFDDQFSVERPDGSNFTLKIRSTKLEDSAMYFCASNRQGNTIYFGEGSWLTVV.

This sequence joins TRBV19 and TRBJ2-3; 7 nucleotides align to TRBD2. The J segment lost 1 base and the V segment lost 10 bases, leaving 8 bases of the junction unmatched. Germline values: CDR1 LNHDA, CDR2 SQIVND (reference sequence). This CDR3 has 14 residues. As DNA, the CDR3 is TGTGCCACCAGGGACCTAGCGGGCACAGATACGCAGTATTTT. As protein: CATRDLAGTDTQYF.

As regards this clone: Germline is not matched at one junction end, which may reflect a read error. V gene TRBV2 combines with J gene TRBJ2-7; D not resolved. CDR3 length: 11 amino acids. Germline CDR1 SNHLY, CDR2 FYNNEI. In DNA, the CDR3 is TGTGTCAGCAGTGAGGTGACCGAGCAGTACTTC. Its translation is CVSSEVTEQYF.

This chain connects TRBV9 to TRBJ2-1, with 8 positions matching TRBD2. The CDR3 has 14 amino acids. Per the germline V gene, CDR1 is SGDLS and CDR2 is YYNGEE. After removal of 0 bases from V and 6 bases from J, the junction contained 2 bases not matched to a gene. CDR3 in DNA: TGTGCCAGCAGCGTAGTGGGGACTAGCAATGAGCAGTTCTTC. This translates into CASSVVGTSNEQFF.

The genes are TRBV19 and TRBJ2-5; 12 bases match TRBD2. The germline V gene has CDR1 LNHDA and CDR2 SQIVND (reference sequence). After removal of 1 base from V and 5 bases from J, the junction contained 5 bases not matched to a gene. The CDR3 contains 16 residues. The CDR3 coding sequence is TGTGCCAGTAGTATAGGGACTAGCGGGGCGGGGGAGACCCAGTACTTC. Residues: CASSIGTSGAGETQYF.

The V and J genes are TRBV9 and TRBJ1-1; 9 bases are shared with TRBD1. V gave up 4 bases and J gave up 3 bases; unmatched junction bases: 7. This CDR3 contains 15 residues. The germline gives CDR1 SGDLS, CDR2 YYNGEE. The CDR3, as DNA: TGTGCCAGCAGCAGACAACAGGGGGCGTACACTGAAGCTTTCTTT. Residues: CASSRQQGAYTEAFF.

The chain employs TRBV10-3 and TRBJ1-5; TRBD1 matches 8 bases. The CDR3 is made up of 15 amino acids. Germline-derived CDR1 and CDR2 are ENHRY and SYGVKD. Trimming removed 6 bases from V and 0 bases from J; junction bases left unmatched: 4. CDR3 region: CAISLTGDSNQPQHF. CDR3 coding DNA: TGTGCCATCAGCTTGACAGGGGATAGCAATCAGCCCCAGCATTTT.